The text below deals with one T cell receptor (beta chain). What it recognizes is unknown. These data belong to a study of glioma-infiltrating T cells after dendritic cell vaccination. Clones were read by immunoSEQ multiplex PCR, and TCRdb kept only the in-frame ones, dropping some. In the table there are about 91,000 clones, around four fifths of which are singletons. The sample's time point: after dendritic cell vaccination, including at tumor progression/relapse. Before vaccination, two weeks after the third vaccination, and at progression, PBMC were collected. Study conclusions and caveats: Higher pretreatment TIL content predicted longer progression-free time and survival.

Sequenced material: blood, taken after dendritic cell vaccination. The clonotype was recovered from a human donor with glioblastoma.

DNA of the CDR3: TGTGCCAGCAGTTTAGGGACAGGACGGAACACTGAAGCTTTCTTT. It specifies CASSLGTGRNTEAFF. V gene TRBV27 combines with J gene TRBJ1-1, with TRBD1 identical over 8 bases. Trimming removed 2 bases from V and 1 base from J; junction bases left unmatched: 3. Germline CDR1 reads MNHEY; CDR2 reads SMNVEV (reference sequence). The CDR3 runs to 15 residues.